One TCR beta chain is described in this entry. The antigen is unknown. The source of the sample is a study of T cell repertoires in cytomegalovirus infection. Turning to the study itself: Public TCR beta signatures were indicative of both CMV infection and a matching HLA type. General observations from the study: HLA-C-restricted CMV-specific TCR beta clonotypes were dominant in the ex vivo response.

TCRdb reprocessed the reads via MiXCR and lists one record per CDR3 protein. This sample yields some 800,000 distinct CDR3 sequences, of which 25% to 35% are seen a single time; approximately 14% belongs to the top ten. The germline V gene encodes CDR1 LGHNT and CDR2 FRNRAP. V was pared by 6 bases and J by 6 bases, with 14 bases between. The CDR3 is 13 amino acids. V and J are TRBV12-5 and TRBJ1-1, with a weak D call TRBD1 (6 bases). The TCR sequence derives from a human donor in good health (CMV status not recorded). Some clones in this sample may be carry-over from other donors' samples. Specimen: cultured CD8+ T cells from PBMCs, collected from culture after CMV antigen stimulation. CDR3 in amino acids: CASGYAQGPEAFF. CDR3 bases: TGTGCTAGTGGCTACGCACAGGGTCCTGAAGCTTTCTTT.